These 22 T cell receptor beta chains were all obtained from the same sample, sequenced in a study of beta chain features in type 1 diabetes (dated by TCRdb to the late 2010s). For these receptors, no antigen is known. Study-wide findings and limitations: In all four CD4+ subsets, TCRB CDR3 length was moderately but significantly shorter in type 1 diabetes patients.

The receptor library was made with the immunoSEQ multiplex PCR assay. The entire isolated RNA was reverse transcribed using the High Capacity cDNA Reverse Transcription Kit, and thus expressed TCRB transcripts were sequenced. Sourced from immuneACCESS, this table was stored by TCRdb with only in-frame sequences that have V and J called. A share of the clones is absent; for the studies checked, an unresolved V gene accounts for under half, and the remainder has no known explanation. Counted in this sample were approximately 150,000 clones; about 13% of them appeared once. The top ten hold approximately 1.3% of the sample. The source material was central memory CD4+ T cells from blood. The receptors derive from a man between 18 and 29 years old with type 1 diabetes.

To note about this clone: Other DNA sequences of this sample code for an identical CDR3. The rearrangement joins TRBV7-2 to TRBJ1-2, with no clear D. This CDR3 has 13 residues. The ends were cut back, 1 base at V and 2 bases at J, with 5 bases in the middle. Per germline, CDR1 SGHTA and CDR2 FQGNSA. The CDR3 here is CASSLDGNYGYTF. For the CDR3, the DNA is TGTGCCAGCAGCTTAGACGGCAACTATGGCTACACCTTC.

The CDR3 DNA is TGTGCCAGCAGCTTAGGGCTAGCGGAGACCACAGATACGCAGTATTTT. Its protein product is CASSLGLAETTDTQYF. The chain couples TRBV11-3 to TRBJ2-3, with 7 bases that match TRBD2. CDR3 length equals 16 residues. Germline assignment: CDR1 SGHNT and CDR2 YENEEA. J gave up 2 bases and V 1 base, and 6 bases lay outside the gene matches.

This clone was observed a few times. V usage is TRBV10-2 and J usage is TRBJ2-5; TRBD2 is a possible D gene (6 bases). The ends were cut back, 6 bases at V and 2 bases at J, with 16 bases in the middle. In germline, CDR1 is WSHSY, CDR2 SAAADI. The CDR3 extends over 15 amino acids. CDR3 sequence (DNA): TGCGCCAGCAGACGCGAACTAGCCCTACAAGAGACCCAGTACTTC. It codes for CASRRELALQETQYF.

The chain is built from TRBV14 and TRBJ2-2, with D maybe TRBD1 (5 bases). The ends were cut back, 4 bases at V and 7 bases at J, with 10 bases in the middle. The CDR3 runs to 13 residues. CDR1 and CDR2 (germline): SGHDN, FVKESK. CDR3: CASSRSRVGELFF. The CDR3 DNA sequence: TGTGCCAGCAGCCGTAGCAGGGTCGGGGAGCTGTTTTTT.

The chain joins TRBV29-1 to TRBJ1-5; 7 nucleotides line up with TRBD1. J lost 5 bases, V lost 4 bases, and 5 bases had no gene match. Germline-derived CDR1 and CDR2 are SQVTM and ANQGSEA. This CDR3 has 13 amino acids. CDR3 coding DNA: TGCAGCGTTGCCCAGGGGGATGATCAGCCCCAGCATTTT. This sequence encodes CSVAQGDDQPQHF.

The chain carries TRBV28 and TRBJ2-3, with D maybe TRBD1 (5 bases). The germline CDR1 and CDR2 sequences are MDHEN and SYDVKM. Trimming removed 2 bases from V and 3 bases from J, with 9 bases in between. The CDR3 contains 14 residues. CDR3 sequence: CASSLRGGTDTQYF. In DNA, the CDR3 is TGTGCCAGCAGTTTAAGGGGTGGTACAGATACGCAGTATTTT. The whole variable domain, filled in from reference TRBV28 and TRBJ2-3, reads DVKVTQSSRYLVKRTGEKVFLECVQDMDHENMFWYRQDPGLGLRLIYFSYDVKMKEKGDIPEGYSVSREKKERFSLILESASTNQTSMYLCASSLRGGTDTQYFGPGTRLTVL.

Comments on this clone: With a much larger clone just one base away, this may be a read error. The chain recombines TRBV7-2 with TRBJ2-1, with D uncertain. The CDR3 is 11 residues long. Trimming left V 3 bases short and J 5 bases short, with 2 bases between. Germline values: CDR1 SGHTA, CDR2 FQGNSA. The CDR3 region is CASSLDNEQFF. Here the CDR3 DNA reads TGTGCCAGCAGCTTGGACAATGAGCAGTTCTTC.

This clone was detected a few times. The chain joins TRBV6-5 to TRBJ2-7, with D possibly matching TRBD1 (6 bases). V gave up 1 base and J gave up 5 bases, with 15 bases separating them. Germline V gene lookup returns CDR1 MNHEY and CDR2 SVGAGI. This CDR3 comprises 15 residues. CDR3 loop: CASSYLRGSSNEQYF. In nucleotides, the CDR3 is TGTGCCAGCAGTTACTTGAGGGGGAGCAGTAACGAGCAGTACTTC.

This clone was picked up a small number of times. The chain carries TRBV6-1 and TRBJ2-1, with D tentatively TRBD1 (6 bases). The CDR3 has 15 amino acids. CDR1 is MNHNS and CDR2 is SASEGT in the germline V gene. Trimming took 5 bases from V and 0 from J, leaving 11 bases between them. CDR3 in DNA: TGTGCCAGCAGTAAACGGGACAACTCCTACAATGAGCAGTTCTTC. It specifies CASSKRDNSYNEQFF.

CDR3 DNA: TGCGCCAGCAGCCACTCCTCGAGGGGCTCTGTACTTTTCTCTGGAAACACCATATATTTT. Translating gives CASSHSSRGSVLFSGNTIYF. The gene calls are TRBV4-1 and TRBJ1-3, with D maybe TRBD1 (5 bases). This CDR3 is built from 20 residues. Trimming shortened V by 3 bases and J by 0 bases, and 24 bases separated the two germline ends. CDR1 MGHRA and CDR2 YSYEKL come from the germline V gene.

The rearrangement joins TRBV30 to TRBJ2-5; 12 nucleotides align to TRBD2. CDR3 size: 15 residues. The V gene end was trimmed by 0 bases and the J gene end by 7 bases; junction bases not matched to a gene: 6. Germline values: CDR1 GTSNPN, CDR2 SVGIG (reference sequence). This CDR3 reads CAWSVLAGGRGTQYF. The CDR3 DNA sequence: TGTGCCTGGAGTGTACTAGCGGGGGGCCGAGGGACCCAGTACTTC.

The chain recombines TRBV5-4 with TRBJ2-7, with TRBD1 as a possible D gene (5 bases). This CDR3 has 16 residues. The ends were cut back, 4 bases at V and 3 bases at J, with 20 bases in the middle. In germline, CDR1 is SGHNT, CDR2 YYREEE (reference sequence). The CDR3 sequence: CASSGSGRTILYEQYF. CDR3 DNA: TGTGCCAGCAGCGGGTCAGGGCGGACAATTCTCTACGAGCAGTACTTC.

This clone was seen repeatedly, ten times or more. For the CDR3, the DNA is TGTGCCAGCAGCTTAGCAATTGGGTACGGGAATGAGCAGTTCTTC. Protein: CASSLAIGYGNEQFF. This sequence joins TRBV7-6 and TRBJ2-1; D gene ambiguous. Germline V gene data show CDR1 as SGHVS and CDR2 as FNYEAQ. Trimming took 0 bases from V and 7 from J, leaving 13 bases between them. This CDR3 has 15 amino acids. Combining the CDR3 with reference TRBV7-6 and TRBJ2-1 gives the whole variable domain GAGVSQSPRYKVTKRGQDVALRCDPISGHVSLYWYRQALGQGPEFLTYFNYEAQQDKSGLPNDRFSAERPEGSISTLTIQRTEQRDSAMYRCASSLAIGYGNEQFFGPGTRLTVL.

The CDR3 reads CASRRGQDNYGYTF. The CDR3 DNA follows: TGTGCCAGCAGGAGGGGACAGGACAACTATGGCTACACCTTC. The V gene is TRBV2, the J gene TRBJ1-2, with TRBD1 matching over 8 bases. J gave up 2 bases and V 6 bases, and 5 bases lay outside the gene matches. The CDR3 has 14 residues. Germline CDR1 SNHLY, CDR2 FYNNEI.

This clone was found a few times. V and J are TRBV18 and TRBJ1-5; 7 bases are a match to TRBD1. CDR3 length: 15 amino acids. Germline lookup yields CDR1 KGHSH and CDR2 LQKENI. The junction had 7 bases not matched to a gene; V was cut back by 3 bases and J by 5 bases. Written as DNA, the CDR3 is TGTGCCAGCTCACCTGGGTCAGGGGGAGATCAGCCCCAGCATTTT. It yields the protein CASSPGSGGDQPQHF.

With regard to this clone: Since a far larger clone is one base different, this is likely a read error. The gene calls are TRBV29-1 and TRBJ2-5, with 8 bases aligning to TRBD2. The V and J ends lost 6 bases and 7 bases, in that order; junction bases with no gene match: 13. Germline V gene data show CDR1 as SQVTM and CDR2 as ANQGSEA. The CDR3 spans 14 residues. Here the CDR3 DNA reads TGCAGCGTAGCTACCGGGACCGGGGGGGTGACCCAGTACTTC. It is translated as CSVATGTGGVTQYF.

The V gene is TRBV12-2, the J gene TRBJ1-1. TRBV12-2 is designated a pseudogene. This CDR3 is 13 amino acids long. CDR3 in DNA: TGTGCAAGTCGCCAAAGAGAGGGGTTAAAAGCTTTCTTT. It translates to CASRQREGLKAFF.

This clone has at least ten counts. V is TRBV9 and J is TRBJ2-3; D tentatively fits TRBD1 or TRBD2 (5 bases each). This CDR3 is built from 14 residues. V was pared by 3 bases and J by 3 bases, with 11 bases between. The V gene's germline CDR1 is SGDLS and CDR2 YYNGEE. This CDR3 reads CASSDGRETDTQYF. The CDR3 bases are TGTGCCAGCAGCGATGGCAGGGAGACAGATACGCAGTATTTT.

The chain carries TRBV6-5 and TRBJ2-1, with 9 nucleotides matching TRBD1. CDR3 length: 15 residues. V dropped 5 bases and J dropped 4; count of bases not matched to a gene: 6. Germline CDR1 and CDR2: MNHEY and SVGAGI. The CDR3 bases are TGTGCCAGCAGTGTCCCGGGACAGGGTTACAATGAGCAGTTCTTC. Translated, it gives CASSVPGQGYNEQFF.

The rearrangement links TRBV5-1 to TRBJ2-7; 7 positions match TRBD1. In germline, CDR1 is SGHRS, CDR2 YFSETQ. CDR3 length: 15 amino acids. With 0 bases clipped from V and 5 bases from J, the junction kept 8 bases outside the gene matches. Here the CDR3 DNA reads TGCGCCAGCAGCTTGGACAGGACAGGACCGGACGAGCAGTACTTC. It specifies CASSLDRTGPDEQYF.

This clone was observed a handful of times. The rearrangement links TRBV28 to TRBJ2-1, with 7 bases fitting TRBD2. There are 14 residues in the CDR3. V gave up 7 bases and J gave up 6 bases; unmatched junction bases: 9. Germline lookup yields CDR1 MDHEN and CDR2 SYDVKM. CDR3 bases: TGTGCCAGCACCCGCTTGGGGGGGGTCAATGAGCAGTTCTTC. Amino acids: CASTRLGGVNEQFF.

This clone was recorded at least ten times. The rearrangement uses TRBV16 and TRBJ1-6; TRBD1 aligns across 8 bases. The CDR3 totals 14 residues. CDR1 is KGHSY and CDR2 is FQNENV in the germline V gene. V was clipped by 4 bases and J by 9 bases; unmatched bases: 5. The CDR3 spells CASSPAGGGSPLHF. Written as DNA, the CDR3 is TGTGCCAGCAGCCCCGCAGGGGGCGGTTCACCCCTCCACTTT. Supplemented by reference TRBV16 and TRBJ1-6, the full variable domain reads GEEVAQTPKHLVRGEGQKAKLYCAPIKGHSYVFWYQQVLKNEFKFLISFQNENVFDETGMPKERFSAKCLPNSPCSLEIQATKLEDSAVYFCASSPAGGGSPLHFGNGTRLTVT.